This T cell receptor (beta chain) was identified during a study of blood T cells in healthy people across ages. Findings of the study overall: Measured against age, TCR beta diversity per million T cells decreased in a roughly linear manner. Researchers said unsorted PBMCs prevented a conclusive naive versus antigen-experienced comparison.

Regarding this clonotype: Its antigen is as yet unknown.

Germline values: CDR1 MNHEY, CDR2 SMNVEV (reference sequence). CDR3 length: 15 amino acids. V shed 4 bases and J 3 bases; nucleotides not matched to a gene: 8. Primers used in a second PCR of about 6 to 12 cycles were a sample-barcoded 5' primer and a J-beta primer mix. Any given sample supplied a minimum of 2.5 million CDR3-containing paired-end reads. One entry per CDR3 protein results from TCRdb running MiXCR on the 5' RACE reads. The top ten clones hold approximately 2.1% of a sample with about 2 million distinct CDR3 sequences, just under 50% of them seen once. The chain uses TRBV27 and TRBJ2-5, with 7 bases fitting TRBD1. The clonotype was recovered from a woman aged 40 to 50 in good health. Sample: blood. This CDR3 is CASSSQGRGEETQYF. For the CDR3, the DNA is TGTGCCAGCAGTTCACAGGGGAGAGGGGAAGAGACCCAGTACTTC.